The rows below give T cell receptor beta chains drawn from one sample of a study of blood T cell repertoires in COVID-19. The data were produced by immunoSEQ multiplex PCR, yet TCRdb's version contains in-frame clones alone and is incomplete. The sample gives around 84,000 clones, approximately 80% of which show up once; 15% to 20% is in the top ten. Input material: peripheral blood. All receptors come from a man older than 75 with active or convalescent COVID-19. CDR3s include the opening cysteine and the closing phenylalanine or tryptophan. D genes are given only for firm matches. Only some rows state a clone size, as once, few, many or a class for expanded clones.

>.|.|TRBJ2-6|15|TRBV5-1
TGCGCCAGCAGCTTGGCCAGCTCTGGGGCCAACGTCCTGACTTTC
CASSLASSGANVLTF
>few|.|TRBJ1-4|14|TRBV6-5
TGTGCCAGCAGTTCAGGGTCAACTAATGAAAAACTGTTTTTT
CASSSGSTNEKLFF
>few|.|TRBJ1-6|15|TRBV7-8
TGTGCCAGCAGCTTAGCGACAGGATCTCGGTCACCCCTCCACTTT
CASSLATGSRSPLHF
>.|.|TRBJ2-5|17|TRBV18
TGTGCCAGCTCTCTAACCTTGGGTCCTCACATCGGGGAGACCCAGTACTTC
CASSLTLGPHIGETQYF
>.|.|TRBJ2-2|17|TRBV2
TGTGCCAGCAGTGACCCCCGCGGGGAAGCGAACACCGGGGAGCTGTTTTTT
CASSDPRGEANTGELFF
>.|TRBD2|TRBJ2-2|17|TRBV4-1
TGCGCCAGCAGCCCAGGAGTAGCGGGAGGGAACACCGGGGAGCTGTTTTTT
CASSPGVAGGNTGELFF
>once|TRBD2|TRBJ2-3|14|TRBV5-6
TGTGCCAGCAGCCCGGTGGGGGGGACAGATACGCAGTATTTT
CASSPVGGTDTQYF
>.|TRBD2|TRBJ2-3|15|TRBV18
TGTGCCAGCTCTCCTCTAGCGGGGGAGGCGGATACGCAGTATTTT
CASSPLAGEADTQYF
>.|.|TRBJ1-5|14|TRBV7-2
TGTGCCAGCAACATCCCGGGAGGCAATCAGCCCCAGCATTTT
CASNIPGGNQPQHF
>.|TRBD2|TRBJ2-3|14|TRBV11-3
TGTGCCAGCAGCTTGGGAGGGAGCACAGATACGCAGTATTTT
CASSLGGSTDTQYF
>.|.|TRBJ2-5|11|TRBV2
TGTGCCAGCAGTGACCGGTCGAAGCAGTACTTC
CASSDRSKQYF
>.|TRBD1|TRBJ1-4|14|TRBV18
TGTGCCAGCTCACCGGGACAGAGTAATGAAAAACTGTTTTTT
CASSPGQSNEKLFF
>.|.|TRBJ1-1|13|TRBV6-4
TGTGCCAGCAGTGAACAGGAGGGCACTGAAGCTTTCTTT
CASSEQEGTEAFF
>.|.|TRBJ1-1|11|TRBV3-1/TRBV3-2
TGTGCCAGCCGGGGGGGCACTGAAGCTTTCTTT
CASRGGTEAFF
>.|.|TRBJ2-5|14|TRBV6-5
TGTGCCAGCAGCTTAGATAGCCGCCAAGAGACCCAGTACTTC
CASSLDSRQETQYF